The text below deals with one T cell receptor beta chain. Extraction of genomic DNA in unsorted samples used 86 million or so PBMCs. Measured with immunoSEQ multiplex PCR; TCRdb has only the in-frame clones, and not every one. The sample carries around 450,000 clones, roughly three quarters recorded once. The data stem from a study of shared clonotypes between healthy human individuals. Sequenced material: PBMCs. The receptor was derived from a woman between 40 and 55 years old in good health. Some clones in this sample may be carry-over from other donors' samples.

CDR3 amino acids: CASSLRTPDTQYF. The CDR3 DNA is TGTGCCAGCAGTTTGCGGACCCCAGATACGCAGTATTTT. This chain uses TRBV28 with TRBJ2-3, with D uncertain. CDR3 length: 13 residues. Germline CDR1 MDHEN, CDR2 SYDVKM. Trimming removed 3 bases at V and 4 bases at J, with 8 bases between.